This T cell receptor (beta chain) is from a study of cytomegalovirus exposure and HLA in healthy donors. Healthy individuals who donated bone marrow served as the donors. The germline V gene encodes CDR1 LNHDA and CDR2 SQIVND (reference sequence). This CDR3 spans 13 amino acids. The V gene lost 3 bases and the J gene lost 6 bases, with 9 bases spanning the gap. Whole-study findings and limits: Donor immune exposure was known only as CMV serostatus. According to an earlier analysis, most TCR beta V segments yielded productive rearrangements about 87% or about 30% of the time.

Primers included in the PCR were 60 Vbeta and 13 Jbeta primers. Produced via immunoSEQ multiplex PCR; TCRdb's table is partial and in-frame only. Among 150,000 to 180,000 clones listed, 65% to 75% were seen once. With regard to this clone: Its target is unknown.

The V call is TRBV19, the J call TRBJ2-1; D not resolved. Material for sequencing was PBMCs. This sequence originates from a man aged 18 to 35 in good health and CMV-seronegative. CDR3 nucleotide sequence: TGTGCCAGTAGTATGGGTAGCTTCAATGAGCAGTTCTTC. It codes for CASSMGSFNEQFF.